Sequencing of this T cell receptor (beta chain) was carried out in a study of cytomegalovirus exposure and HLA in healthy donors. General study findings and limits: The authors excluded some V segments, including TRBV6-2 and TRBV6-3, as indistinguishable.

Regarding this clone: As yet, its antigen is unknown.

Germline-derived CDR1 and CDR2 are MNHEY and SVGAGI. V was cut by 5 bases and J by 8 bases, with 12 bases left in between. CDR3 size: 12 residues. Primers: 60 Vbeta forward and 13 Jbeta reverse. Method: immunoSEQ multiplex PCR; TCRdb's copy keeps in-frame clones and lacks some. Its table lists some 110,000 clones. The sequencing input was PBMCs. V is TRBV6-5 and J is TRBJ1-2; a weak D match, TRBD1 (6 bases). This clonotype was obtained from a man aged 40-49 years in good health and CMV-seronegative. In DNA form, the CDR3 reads TGTGCCAGCAGTACAGGGACAATGGGCTACACCTTC. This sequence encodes CASSTGTMGYTF.